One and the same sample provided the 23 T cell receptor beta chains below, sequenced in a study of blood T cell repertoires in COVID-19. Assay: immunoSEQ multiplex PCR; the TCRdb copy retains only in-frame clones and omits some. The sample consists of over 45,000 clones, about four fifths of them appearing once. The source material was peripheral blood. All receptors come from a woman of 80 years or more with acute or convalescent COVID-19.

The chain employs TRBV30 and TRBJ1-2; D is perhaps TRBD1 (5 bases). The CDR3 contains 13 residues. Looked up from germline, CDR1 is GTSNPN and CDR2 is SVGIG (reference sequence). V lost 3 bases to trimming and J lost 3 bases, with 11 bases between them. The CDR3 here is CAWSPGGDYGYTF. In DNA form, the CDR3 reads TGTGCCTGGAGCCCTGGAGGGGACTATGGCTACACCTTC. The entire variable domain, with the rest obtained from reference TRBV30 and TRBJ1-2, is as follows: SQTIHQWPATLVQPVGSPLSLECTVEGTSNPNLYWYRQAAGRGLQLLFYSVGIGQISSEVPQNLSASRPQDRQFILSSKKLLLSDSGFYLCAWSPGGDYGYTFGSGTRLTVV.

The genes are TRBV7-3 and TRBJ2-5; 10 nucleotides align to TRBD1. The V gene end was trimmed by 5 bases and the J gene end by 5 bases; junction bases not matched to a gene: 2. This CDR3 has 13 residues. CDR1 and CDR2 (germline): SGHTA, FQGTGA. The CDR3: CASSRDRGETQYF. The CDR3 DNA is TGTGCCAGCAGCCGGGACAGGGGTGAGACCCAGTACTTC.

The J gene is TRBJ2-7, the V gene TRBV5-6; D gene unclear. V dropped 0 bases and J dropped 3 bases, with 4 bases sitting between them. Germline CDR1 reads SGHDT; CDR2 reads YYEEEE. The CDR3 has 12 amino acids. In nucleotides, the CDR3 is TGTGCCAGCAGCTTGGCCAACTACGAGCAGTACTTC. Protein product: CASSLANYEQYF.

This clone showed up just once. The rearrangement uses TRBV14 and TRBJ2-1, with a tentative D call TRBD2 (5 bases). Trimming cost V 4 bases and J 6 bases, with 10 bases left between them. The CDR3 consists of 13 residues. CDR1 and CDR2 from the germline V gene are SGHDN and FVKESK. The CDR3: CASSRNSVNEQFF. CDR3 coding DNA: TGTGCCAGCAGCCGTAATAGCGTCAATGAGCAGTTCTTC.

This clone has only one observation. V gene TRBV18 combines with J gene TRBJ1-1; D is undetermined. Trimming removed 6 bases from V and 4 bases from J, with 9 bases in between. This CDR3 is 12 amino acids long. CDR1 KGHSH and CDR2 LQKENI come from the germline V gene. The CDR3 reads CASSERLTEAFF. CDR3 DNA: TGTGCCAGCTCTGAGCGTCTCACTGAAGCTTTCTTT. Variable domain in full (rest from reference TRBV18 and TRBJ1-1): NAGVMQNPRHLVRRRGQEARLRCSPMKGHSHVYWYRQLPEEGLKFMVYLQKENIIDESGMPKERFSAEFPKEGPSILRIQQVVRGDSAAYFCASSERLTEAFFGQGTRLTVV.

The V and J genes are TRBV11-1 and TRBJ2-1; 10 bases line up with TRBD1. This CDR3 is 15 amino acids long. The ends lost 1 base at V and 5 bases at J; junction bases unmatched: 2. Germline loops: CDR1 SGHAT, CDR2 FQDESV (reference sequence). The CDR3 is CASSLGQGANNEQFF. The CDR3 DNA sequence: TGTGCCAGCAGCTTAGGACAGGGGGCGAACAATGAGCAGTTCTTC.

The CDR3 here is CASSKQGSIGAFF. In DNA form, the CDR3 reads TGTGCCAGCAGTAAACAGGGAAGTATAGGAGCTTTCTTT. V is TRBV25-1 and J is TRBJ1-1, with a possible D match to TRBD1 (6 bases). The CDR3 spans 13 residues. Trimming stripped 5 bases from V and 10 bases from J, with 17 bases between. Germline values: CDR1 MGHDK, CDR2 SYGVNS.

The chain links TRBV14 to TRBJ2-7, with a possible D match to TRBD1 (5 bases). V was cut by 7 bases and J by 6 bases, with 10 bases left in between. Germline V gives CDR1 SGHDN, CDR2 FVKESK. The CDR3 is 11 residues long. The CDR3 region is CASNTGGEQYF. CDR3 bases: TGTGCCAGCAACACAGGCGGCGAGCAGTACTTC.

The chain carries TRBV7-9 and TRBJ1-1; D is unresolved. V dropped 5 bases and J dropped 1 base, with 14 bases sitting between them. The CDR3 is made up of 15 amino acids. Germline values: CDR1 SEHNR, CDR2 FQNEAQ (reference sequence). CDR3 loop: CASSLRSVSNTEAFF. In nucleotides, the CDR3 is TGTGCCAGCAGCCTTAGATCGGTCTCGAACACTGAAGCTTTCTTT. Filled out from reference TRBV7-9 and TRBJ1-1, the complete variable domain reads DTGVSQNPRHKITKRGQNVTFRCDPISEHNRLYWYRQTLGQGPEFLTYFQNEAQLEKSRLLSDRFSAERPKGSFSTLEIQRTEQGDSAMYLCASSLRSVSNTEAFFGQGTRLTVV.

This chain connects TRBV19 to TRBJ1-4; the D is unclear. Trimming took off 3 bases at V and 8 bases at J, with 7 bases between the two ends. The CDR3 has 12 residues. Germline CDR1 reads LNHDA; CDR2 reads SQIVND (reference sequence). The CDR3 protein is CASSIQREKLFF. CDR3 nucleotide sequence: TGTGCCAGTAGTATCCAGAGGGAAAAACTGTTTTTT. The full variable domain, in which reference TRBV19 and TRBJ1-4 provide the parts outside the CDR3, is DGGITQSPKYLFRKEGQNVTLSCEQNLNHDAMYWYRQDPGQGLRLIYYSQIVNDFQKGDIAEGYSVSREKKESFPLTVTSAQKNPTAFYLCASSIQREKLFFGSGTQLSVL.

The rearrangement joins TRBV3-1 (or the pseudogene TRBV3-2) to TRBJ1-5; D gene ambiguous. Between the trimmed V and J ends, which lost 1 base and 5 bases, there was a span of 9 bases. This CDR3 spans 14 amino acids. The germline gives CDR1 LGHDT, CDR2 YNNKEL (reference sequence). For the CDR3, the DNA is TGTGCCAGCAGCCAAGGGAGGAAAGATCAGCCCCAGCATTTT. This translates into CASSQGRKDQPQHF.

The CDR3 region has the DNA TGTGCCAGCAGCCAACCGTGGCCTGGAAACACCATATATTTT. It codes for CASSQPWPGNTIYF. This chain joins TRBV3-1 (or the pseudogene TRBV3-2) and TRBJ1-3; no definite D call. The CDR3 loop spans 14 amino acids. Per the germline V gene, CDR1 is LGHDT and CDR2 is YNNKEL (reference sequence). V was trimmed by 2 bases and J by 2 bases, leaving 7 bases between them.

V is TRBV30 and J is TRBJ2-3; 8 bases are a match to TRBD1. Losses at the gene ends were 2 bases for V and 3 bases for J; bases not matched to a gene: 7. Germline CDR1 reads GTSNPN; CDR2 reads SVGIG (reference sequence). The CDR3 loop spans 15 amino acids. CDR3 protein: CAWSTGQGRTDTQYF. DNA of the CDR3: TGTGCCTGGAGTACCGGACAGGGTAGGACAGATACGCAGTATTTT. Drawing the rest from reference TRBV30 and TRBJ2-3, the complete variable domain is SQTIHQWPATLVQPVGSPLSLECTVEGTSNPNLYWYRQAAGRGLQLLFYSVGIGQISSEVPQNLSASRPQDRQFILSSKKLLLSDSGFYLCAWSTGQGRTDTQYFGPGTRLTVL.

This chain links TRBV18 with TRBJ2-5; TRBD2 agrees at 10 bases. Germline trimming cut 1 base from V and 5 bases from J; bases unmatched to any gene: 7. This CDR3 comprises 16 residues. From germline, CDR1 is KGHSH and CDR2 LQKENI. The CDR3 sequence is CASSPRIAGGLETQYF. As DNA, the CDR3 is TGTGCCAGCTCACCACGGATAGCGGGGGGTCTGGAGACCCAGTACTTC.

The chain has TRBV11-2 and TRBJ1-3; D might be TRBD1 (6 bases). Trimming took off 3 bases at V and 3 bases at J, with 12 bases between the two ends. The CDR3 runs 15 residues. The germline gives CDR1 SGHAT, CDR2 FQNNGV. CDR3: CASSLQGSSGNTIYF. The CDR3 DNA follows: TGTGCCAGCAGCTTGCAGGGGTCTAGTGGAAACACCATATATTTT.

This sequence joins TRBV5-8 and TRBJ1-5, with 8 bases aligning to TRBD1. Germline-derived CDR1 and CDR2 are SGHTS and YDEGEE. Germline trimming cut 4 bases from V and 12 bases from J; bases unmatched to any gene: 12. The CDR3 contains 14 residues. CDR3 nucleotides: TGTGCCAGCAGCCCTTGGACAGGGTTCAGAGTCCAGCATTTT. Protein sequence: CASSPWTGFRVQHF.

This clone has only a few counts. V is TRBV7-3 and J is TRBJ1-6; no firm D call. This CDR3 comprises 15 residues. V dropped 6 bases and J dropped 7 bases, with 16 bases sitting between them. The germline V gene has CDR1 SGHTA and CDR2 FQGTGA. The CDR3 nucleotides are TGTGCCAGCAGTTTAGGGTCGGGGAAGAATTCACCCCTCCACTTT. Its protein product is CASSLGSGKNSPLHF.

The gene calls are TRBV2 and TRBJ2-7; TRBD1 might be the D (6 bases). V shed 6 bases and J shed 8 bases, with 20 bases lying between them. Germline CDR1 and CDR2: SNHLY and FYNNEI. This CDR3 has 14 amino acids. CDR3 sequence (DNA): TGTGCCAGCAGCTACAGGGACCTCAACGCTCAGCAGTACTTC. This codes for CASSYRDLNAQQYF.

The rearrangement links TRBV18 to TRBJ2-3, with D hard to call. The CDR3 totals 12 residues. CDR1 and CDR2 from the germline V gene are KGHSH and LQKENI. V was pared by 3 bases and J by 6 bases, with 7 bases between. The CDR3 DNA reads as TGTGCCAGCTCACCTCTTAGTGATACGCAGTATTTT. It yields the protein CASSPLSDTQYF.

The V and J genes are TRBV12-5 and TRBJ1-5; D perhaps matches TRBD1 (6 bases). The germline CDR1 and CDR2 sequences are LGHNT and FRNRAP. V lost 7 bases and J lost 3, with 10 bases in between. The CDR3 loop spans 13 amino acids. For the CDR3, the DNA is TGTGCTAGTGACCGGGACAACAATCAGCCCCAGCATTTT. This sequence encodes CASDRDNNQPQHF.

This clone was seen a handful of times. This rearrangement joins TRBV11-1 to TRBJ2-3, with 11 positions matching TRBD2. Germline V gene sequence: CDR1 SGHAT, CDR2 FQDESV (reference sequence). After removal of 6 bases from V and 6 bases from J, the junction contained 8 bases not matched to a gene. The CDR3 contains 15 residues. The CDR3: CASRQRRLAGDTQYF. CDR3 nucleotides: TGTGCCAGCAGACAACGGCGACTAGCGGGGGATACGCAGTATTTT.

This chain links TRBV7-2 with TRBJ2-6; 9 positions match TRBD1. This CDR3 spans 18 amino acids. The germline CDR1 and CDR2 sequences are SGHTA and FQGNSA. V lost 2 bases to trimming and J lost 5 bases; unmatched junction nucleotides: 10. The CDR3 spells CASSLKGQGLLRANVLTF. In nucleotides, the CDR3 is TGTGCCAGCAGCTTAAAGGGACAGGGTCTTTTGAGGGCCAACGTCCTGACTTTC.

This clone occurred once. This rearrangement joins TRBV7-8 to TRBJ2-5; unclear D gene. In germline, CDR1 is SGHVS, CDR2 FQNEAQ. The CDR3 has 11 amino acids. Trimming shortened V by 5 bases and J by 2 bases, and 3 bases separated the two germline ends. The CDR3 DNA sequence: TGTGCCAGCAGCCCACAAGAGACCCAGTACTTC. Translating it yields CASSPQETQYF.